This T cell receptor beta chain was recovered during a study of blood T cell repertoires in COVID-19. Turning to the study itself: COVID-19 samples collected from the United States, Italy and Spain covered acute and convalescent phases. Sources were T cells, B-cell-depleted T cells, or PBMCs; the material itself was cDNA or gDNA.

Authors' processing steps: Quantification of nucleated cells was approximated via reference gene primer amplification. Sequencing was performed with immunoSEQ multiplex PCR; in TCRdb, only in-frame clones are kept and a portion is missing. The V and J calls and clone size were taken over from that table, and D and trimming were inferred from the DNA. The table lists 40,000 to 50,000 clones, 86% of them singletons. In germline, CDR1 is SGHTA, CDR2 FQGNSA. The CDR3 spans 15 residues. V trimming: 4 bases; J trimming: 6 bases; junction bases outside the gene matches: 11. This TCR was recovered from a man aged 40-49 years with active COVID-19. Sequencing was carried out using peripheral blood. This chain joins TRBV7-2 and TRBJ1-2; 7 bases match TRBD1. CDR3 protein: CASSSRTGSLDGYTF. The CDR3 nucleotides are TGTGCCAGCAGCTCTCGGACAGGTTCGCTGGATGGCTACACCTTC.